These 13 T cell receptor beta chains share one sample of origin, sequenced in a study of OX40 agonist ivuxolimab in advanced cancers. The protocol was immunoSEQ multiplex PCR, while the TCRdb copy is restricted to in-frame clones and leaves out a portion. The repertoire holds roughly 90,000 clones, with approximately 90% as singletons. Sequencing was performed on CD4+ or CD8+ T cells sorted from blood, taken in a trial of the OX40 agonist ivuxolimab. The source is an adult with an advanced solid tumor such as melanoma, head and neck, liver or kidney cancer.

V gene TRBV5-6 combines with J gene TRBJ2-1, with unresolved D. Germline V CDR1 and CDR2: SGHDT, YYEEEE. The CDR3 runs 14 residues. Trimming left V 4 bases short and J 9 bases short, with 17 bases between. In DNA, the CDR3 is TGTGCCAGCAGCCGGCCCCTAGTGCTGGTTGAGCAGTTCTTC. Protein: CASSRPLVLVEQFF.

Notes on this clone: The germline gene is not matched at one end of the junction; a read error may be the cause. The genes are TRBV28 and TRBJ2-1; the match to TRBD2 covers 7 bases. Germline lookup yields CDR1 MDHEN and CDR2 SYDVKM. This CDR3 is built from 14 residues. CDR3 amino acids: CASRGREPYDEQFF. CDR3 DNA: TGTGCCAGCAGGGGGCGGGAGCCCTACGATGAGCAGTTCTTC.

This chain's CDR3 is CASKGQVGYEQYF. The CDR3, as DNA: TGTGCCAGCAAGGGACAGGTGGGCTACGAGCAGTACTTC. V is TRBV5-4 and J is TRBJ2-7; 8 bases are a match to TRBD1. The CDR3 totals 13 residues. Germline CDR1 SGHNT, CDR2 YYREEE (reference sequence). The trim removed 6 bases at V and 3 bases at J, leaving 5 bases unmatched.

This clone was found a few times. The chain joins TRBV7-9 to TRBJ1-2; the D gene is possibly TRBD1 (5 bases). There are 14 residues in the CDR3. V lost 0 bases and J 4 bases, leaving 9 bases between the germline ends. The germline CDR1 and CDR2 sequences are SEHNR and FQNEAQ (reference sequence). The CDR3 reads CASSLAMTAYGYTF. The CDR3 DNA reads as TGTGCCAGCAGCTTAGCGATGACAGCCTATGGCTACACCTTC.

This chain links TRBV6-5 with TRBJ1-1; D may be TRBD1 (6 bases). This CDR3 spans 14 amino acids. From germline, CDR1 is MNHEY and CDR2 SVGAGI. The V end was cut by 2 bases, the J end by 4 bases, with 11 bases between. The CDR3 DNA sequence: TGTGCCAGCAGTTACGAGGGGGGAAGCACTGAAGCTTTCTTT. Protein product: CASSYEGGSTEAFF.

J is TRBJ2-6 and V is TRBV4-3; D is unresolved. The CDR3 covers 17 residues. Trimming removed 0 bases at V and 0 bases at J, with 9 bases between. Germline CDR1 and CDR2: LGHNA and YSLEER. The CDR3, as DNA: TGCGCCAGCAGCCAAGATCTGCGGACCTCTGGGGCCAACGTCCTGACTTTC. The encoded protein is CASSQDLRTSGANVLTF.

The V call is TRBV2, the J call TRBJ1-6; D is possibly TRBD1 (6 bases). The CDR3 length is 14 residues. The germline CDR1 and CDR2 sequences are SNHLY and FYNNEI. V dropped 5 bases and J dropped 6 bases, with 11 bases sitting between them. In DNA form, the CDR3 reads TGTGCCAGCAGTACTGGACAGATTAATTCACCCCTCCACTTT. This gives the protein CASSTGQINSPLHF.

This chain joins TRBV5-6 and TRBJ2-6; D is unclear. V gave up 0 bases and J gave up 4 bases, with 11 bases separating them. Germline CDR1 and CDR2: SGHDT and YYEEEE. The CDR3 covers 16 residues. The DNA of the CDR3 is TGTGCCAGCAGCTTGGGACCCGGGCCCGGGGCCAACGTCCTGACTTTC. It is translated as CASSLGPGPGANVLTF.

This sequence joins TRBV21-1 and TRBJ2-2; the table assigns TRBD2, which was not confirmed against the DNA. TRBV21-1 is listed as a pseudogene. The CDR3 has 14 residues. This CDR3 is CASSRQPGSGELFF. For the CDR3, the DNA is TGTGCCAGCAGCCGCCAGCCCGGGTCCGGGGAGCTGTTTTTT.

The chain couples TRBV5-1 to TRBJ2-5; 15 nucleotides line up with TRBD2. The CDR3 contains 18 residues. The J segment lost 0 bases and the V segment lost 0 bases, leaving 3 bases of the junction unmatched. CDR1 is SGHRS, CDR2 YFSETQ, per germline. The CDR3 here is CASSLGGLAGGYQETQYF. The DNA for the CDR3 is TGCGCCAGCAGCTTGGGTGGACTAGCGGGAGGGTACCAAGAGACCCAGTACTTC. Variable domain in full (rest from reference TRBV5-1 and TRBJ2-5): KAGVTQTPRYLIKTRGQQVTLSCSPISGHRSVSWYQQTPGQGLQFLFEYFSETQRNKGNFPGRFSGRQFSNSRSEMNVSTLELGDSALYLCASSLGGLAGGYQETQYFGPGTRLLVL.

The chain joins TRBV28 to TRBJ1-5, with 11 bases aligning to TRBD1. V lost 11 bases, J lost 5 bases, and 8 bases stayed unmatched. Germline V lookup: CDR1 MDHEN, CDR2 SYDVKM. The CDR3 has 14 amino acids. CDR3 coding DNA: TGTGCCGTTTGGGGGACAGGGGGGGATCAGCCCCAGCATTTT. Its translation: CAVWGTGGDQPQHF.

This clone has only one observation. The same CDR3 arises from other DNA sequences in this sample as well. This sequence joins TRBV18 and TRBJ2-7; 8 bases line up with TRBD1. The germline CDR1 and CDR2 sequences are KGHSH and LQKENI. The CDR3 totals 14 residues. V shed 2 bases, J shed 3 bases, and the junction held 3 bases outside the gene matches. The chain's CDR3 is CASSPGTGHYEQYF. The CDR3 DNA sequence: TGTGCCAGCTCACCAGGGACAGGTCACTACGAGCAGTACTTC. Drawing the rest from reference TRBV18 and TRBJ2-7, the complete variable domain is NAGVMQNPRHLVRRRGQEARLRCSPMKGHSHVYWYRQLPEEGLKFMVYLQKENIIDESGMPKERFSAEFPKEGPSILRIQQVVRGDSAAYFCASSPGTGHYEQYFGPGTRLTVT.

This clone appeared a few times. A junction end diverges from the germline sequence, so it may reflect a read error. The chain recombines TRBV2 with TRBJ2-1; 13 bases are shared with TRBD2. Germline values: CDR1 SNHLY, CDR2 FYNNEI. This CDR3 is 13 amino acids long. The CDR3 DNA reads TGTGCCAGCAGACCACGGGGGACTAGCGGGATCGTCTTC. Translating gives CASRPRGTSGIVF.